The sequence of this TCR beta chain was determined in a study of cytotoxic CD8 clonotypes in ibrutinib-treated CLL (dated by TCRdb to the early 2020s). With respect to the entire study: The cohort was composed of some ten relapsed/refractory and approximately 16 treatment-naive patients; IGHV unmutated status was identified in 17 to 18 patients. Partial responses were observed in roughly 24 patients and complete responses in 2; after a median follow-up of around 68 months, remission was maintained in 15 or so patients and progression was observed in roughly 12. Response samples were obtained after a median of roughly eleven months of treatment, with a range of about 6 to 36 months. On average, each sample had 255,043 productive templates and around 100,000 productive rearrangements. Longitudinal samples were obtainable from 26 of the 86 participants in the trial. Cryopreserved peripheral blood mononuclear cells were obtained before treatment, at response, and at either sustained remission or disease progression. Every remission and progressive disease sample was obtained while ibrutinib was still being received by the patients.

V is clipped by 2 bases and J by 8 bases, and the sequence between their germline boundaries is 12 bases long. Reading from cysteine to phenylalanine, the CDR3 counts 14 amino acids. Of the read, only the CDR3 DNA is kept; its 42 bases are in frame from base 1. In the germline V gene (reference sequence), CDR1 corresponds to MNHNY and CDR2 to SVGAGI. This clone has at least ten counts. It lacks a known antigen. No much larger clonotype is one base removed from it; base qualities were not supplied. Study-level results and caveats: Sustained-remission and progressing patients did not have matched sampling times, and lymph node repertoires were not examined. Public clonotypes were rare and either contracted or stayed stable during treatment, and the rise in clonality at ibrutinib response reflected the expansion of private clonotypes. Clonality rose at ibrutinib response, remained stable during sustained remission, and dropped back toward baseline at progression. At baseline, clonality was higher than in age-matched healthy donors and showed a strong correlation with circulating CD8+ T-cell counts.

A MiSeq instrument was used for deep resolution sequencing, which targeted depths ranging from 1 in 1 million up to 1 in 200,000 T cells, with coverage averaging 10x for each clonotype. The immunoSEQ hsTCRB Kit was used to generate TCR beta libraries. As for how the authors treated the data: Data were analyzed with ImmunoSEQ Data Assistant and ImmunoSEQ Analyzer, with V, D and J genes assigned per IMGT definitions. Clonality, which ranges from 0 to 1, was calculated by subtracting the normalized Shannon entropy of productive rearrangement frequencies from one. Only overrepresented clonotypes making up at least 0.05% of the repertoire of each patient were included in the public clonotype analysis. Repertoires from 10 to 15 age-matched healthy donors in immuneACCESS were used as clonality controls. TCRdb re-hosts the immuneACCESS table, in-frame sequences only. Its copies lack some clones; in the studies checked, an unresolved V gene accounts for under half of them, and the cause for the rest is not known. That table furnishes V, J and clone size, whereas the DNA furnished D and trimming. The sample table lists around 60,000 clones, approximately 57% of them with a count of one. 14% to 15% of the sample is held by the ten biggest clonotypes.

The meaning of the sample's time point label: eleven to twelve months on ibrutinib. For TCR beta library preparation, roughly 2 micrograms of genomic DNA were extracted from the cryopreserved PBMCs. Longitudinal blood samples from CLL patients on ibrutinib monotherapy were analyzed using high-throughput TCR beta sequencing. The patients took part in an open-label, single-center phase 2 trial of ibrutinib monotherapy. The sequenced sample was PBMCs, obtained after 12 months of ibrutinib treatment. The chain joins TRBV6-6 to TRBJ1-4, with TRBD1 as a weak D call on 6 bases. This TCR was sampled from a human donor with chronic lymphocytic leukemia. The CDR3 here reads CASSYERQVEKLFF. The DNA reads TGTGCCAGCAGTTACGAGCGACAGGTGGAAAAACTGTTTTTT.